The 30 T cell receptor beta chains given below trace back to one sample, sequenced in a study of T cell repertoires in ileal Crohn's disease. Time point indicated: neoterminal ileum biopsy at postoperative endoscopy, about 6 months after surgery. Sequencing was performed with immunoSEQ multiplex PCR; in TCRdb, only in-frame clones are kept and a portion is missing. The sample has 55,000 to 65,000 clones, less than 90% seen once. Sequencing was done on a sample of ileal tissue. The origin of the receptors is an adult with Crohn's disease.

The rearrangement joins TRBV6-4 to TRBJ2-1; 8 nucleotides align to TRBD2. Unmatched junction bases numbered 7, after V lost 0 bases and J lost 6 bases. The CDR3 consists of 16 residues. Germline V gene data show CDR1 as MRHNA and CDR2 as SNTAGT. This CDR3 reads CASSDSGGTSGNEQFF. The CDR3 region has the DNA TGTGCCAGCAGTGACTCGGGGGGGACTAGTGGCAATGAGCAGTTCTTC.

V is TRBV5-4 and J is TRBJ2-5, with 7 bases lining up with TRBD1. Germline V gene data show CDR1 as SGHNT and CDR2 as YYREEE (reference sequence). There are 16 residues in the CDR3. Trimming took 1 base from V and 5 from J; bases not matched to a gene: 11. The chain's CDR3 is CASSLRGTAIVETQYF. CDR3 DNA sequence: TGTGCCAGCAGCTTGCGAGGGACAGCGATTGTGGAGACCCAGTACTTC.

The V call is TRBV7-9, the J call TRBJ1-2; D unresolved. Trimming shortened V by 5 bases and J by 4 bases, and 14 bases separated the two germline ends. Germline CDR1 SEHNR, CDR2 FQNEAQ (reference sequence). The CDR3 length is 14 residues. CDR3 DNA sequence: TGTGCCAGCAGCGCACCGGGAGCCCGCTATGGCTACACCTTC. Protein: CASSAPGARYGYTF.

The chain uses TRBV6-5 and TRBJ1-2; no clear D gene. The CDR3 contains 14 residues. Germline lookup yields CDR1 MNHEY and CDR2 SVGAGI. V was clipped by 2 bases and J by 6 bases, with 13 bases between them. The CDR3 loop reads CASSYTFGVNGYTF. The CDR3 DNA reads as TGTGCCAGCAGTTACACCTTCGGGGTAAATGGCTACACCTTC.

This chain joins TRBV2 and TRBJ1-1; D may be TRBD1 (5 bases). This CDR3 is 14 amino acids long. V was pared by 7 bases and J by 0 bases, with 12 bases between. The germline V gene encodes CDR1 SNHLY and CDR2 FYNNEI. The CDR3 DNA reads as TGTGCCAGCACCGATATAGGGGTGAACACTGAAGCTTTCTTT. Protein: CASTDIGVNTEAFF.

This clone was seen once. The CDR3 coding sequence is TGCAGCGTGGGGGCTGGCTATCACAACAATGAGCAGTTCTTC. It translates to CSVGAGYHNNEQFF. The rearrangement uses TRBV29-1 and TRBJ2-1, with D possibly being TRBD1 (6 bases). V was clipped by 6 bases and J by 5 bases, with 17 bases between them. The CDR3 spans 14 residues. CDR1 SQVTM and CDR2 ANQGSEA come from the germline V gene.

This clone came up a few times. The genes are TRBV7-9 and TRBJ1-2; the D is unclear. Trimming took off 5 bases at V and 7 bases at J, with 20 bases between the two ends. The CDR3 totals 15 residues. CDR1 and CDR2 from the germline V gene are SEHNR and FQNEAQ (reference sequence). This chain's CDR3 is CASSPLVDFSFGYTF. The CDR3 nucleotides are TGTGCCAGCAGCCCACTGGTTGATTTTAGCTTTGGCTACACCTTC. The complete variable domain, with remaining parts taken from reference TRBV7-9 and TRBJ1-2, reads DTGVSQNPRHKITKRGQNVTFRCDPISEHNRLYWYRQTLGQGPEFLTYFQNEAQLEKSRLLSDRFSAERPKGSFSTLEIQRTEQGDSAMYLCASSPLVDFSFGYTFGSGTRLTVV.

The rearrangement links TRBV18 to TRBJ2-7; D is unclear. The CDR3 length is 14 residues. Trimming took 3 bases from V and 3 from J, leaving 12 bases between them. Per the germline V gene, CDR1 is KGHSH and CDR2 is LQKENI. This CDR3 reads CASSPTHRYYEQYF. In DNA form, the CDR3 reads TGTGCCAGCTCACCTACCCACAGATACTACGAGCAGTACTTC.

As DNA, the CDR3 is TGTGCCAGCAGCTCCCTAGCAGGCTCTGGAAACACCATATATTTT. Translating it yields CASSSLAGSGNTIYF. The rearrangement uses TRBV7-3 and TRBJ1-3, with no clear D. CDR1 is SGHTA and CDR2 is FQGTGA in the germline V gene. CDR3 size: 15 residues. V was shortened by 4 bases and J by 0 bases, with 10 bases between the two germline ends.

The CDR3 is CASSQDIGLNEKLFF. CDR3 nucleotides: TGCGCCAGCAGCCAAGATATAGGACTTAATGAAAAACTGTTTTTT. This chain connects TRBV4-3 to TRBJ1-4; the D is unclear. V lost 0 bases and J 4 bases, leaving 9 bases between the germline ends. The CDR3 length is 15 residues. Germline V gene data show CDR1 as LGHNA and CDR2 as YSLEER.

V usage is TRBV11-1 and J usage is TRBJ1-2; maybe TRBD1 (6 bases). With 5 bases removed from V and 5 bases from J, the gap between germline ends came to 18 bases. Germline-derived CDR1 and CDR2 are SGHAT and FQDESV (reference sequence). The CDR3 runs 15 residues. CDR3 amino acids: CASSPTTGGTYGYTF. CDR3 nucleotide sequence: TGTGCCAGCAGCCCGACCACGGGGGGCACTTATGGCTACACCTTC.

The rearrangement links TRBV19 to TRBJ2-5; 8 nucleotides line up with TRBD1. J lost 3 bases, V lost 9 bases, and 18 bases had no gene match. In germline, CDR1 is LNHDA, CDR2 SQIVND (reference sequence). This CDR3 spans 17 amino acids. The CDR3 coding sequence is TGTGCCAGCGCCGGGACAGGTCCGTTGGTGCTCAAAGAGACCCAGTACTTC. This gives the protein CASAGTGPLVLKETQYF.

The chain couples TRBV7-8 to TRBJ1-1; the D is unclear. The CDR3 runs to 15 residues. The V and J ends lost 1 base and 3 bases respectively, with 12 bases between them. Germline V CDR1 and CDR2: SGHVS, FQNEAQ. Written as DNA, the CDR3 is TGTGCCAGCAGCTTAGAAACGGGTTATGACACTGAAGCTTTCTTT. Amino acid sequence: CASSLETGYDTEAFF.

This chain uses TRBV18 with TRBJ2-5; 7 nucleotides agree with TRBD2. With 0 bases clipped from V and 5 bases from J, the junction kept 9 bases outside the gene matches. This CDR3 region has 16 residues. CDR1 and CDR2 from the germline V gene are KGHSH and LQKENI. CDR3 nucleotides: TGTGCCAGCTCACCACCGATTCAGGGAGCGGGGGAGACCCAGTACTTC. Translating it yields CASSPPIQGAGETQYF.

This sequence joins TRBV7-9 and TRBJ2-2, with D possibly being TRBD2 (5 bases). V gave up 5 bases and J gave up 2 bases, with 15 bases separating them. This CDR3 region has 16 residues. Per germline, CDR1 SEHNR and CDR2 FQNEAQ (reference sequence). CDR3 bases: TGTGCCAGCAGCGACGGACTGCCCTTAAACACCGGGGAGCTGTTTTTT. It is translated as CASSDGLPLNTGELFF.

The DNA for the CDR3 is TGTGCCACCAGGACAGGGTCCCCCGGGGAGCTGTTTTTT. Amino acid sequence: CATRTGSPGELFF. The rearrangement links TRBV2 to TRBJ2-2; 8 bases map to TRBD1. Trimming at V came to 10 bases and at J to 6 bases, leaving 7 bases not matched to a gene. The CDR3 consists of 13 residues. CDR1 is SNHLY and CDR2 is FYNNEI in the germline V gene.

V and J are TRBV30 and TRBJ2-7; TRBD2 might be the D (5 bases). This CDR3 spans 14 amino acids. V lost 3 bases to trimming and J lost 6 bases, with 18 bases between them. CDR1 and CDR2 (germline): GTSNPN, SVGIG (reference sequence). CDR3 in DNA: TGTGCCTGGAGGGGGTTGGTGGTTCGGGGCGAGCAGTACTTC. It codes for CAWRGLVVRGEQYF.

This chain uses TRBV29-1 with TRBJ2-5; 10 nucleotides align to TRBD2. This CDR3 is 15 amino acids long. Germline CDR1 reads SQVTM; CDR2 reads ANQGSEA. Losses at the gene ends were 6 bases for V and 4 bases for J; bases not matched to a gene: 11. The DNA of the CDR3 is TGCAGCGTCGAACAACTAGCGGGGCGGGGAGAGACCCAGTACTTC. Protein sequence: CSVEQLAGRGETQYF. The variable domain in full, completed from reference TRBV29-1 and TRBJ2-5, reads SAVISQKPSRDICQRGTSLTIQCQVDSQVTMMFWYRQQPGQSLTLIATANQGSEATYESGFVIDKFPISRPNLTFSTLTVSNMSPEDSSIYLCSVEQLAGRGETQYFGPGTRLLVL.

V is TRBV5-1 and J is TRBJ1-1; tentative D call: TRBD1 (5 bases). The CDR3 is 13 amino acids. V dropped 0 bases and J dropped 8 bases, with 11 bases sitting between them. Germline V gene lookup returns CDR1 SGHRS and CDR2 YFSETQ. CDR3 in amino acids: CASSLALGGEAFF. As DNA, the CDR3 is TGCGCCAGCAGCTTGGCTCTCGGGGGGGAAGCTTTCTTT. The full variable domain, in which reference TRBV5-1 and TRBJ1-1 provide the parts outside the CDR3, is KAGVTQTPRYLIKTRGQQVTLSCSPISGHRSVSWYQQTPGQGLQFLFEYFSETQRNKGNFPGRFSGRQFSNSRSEMNVSTLELGDSALYLCASSLALGGEAFFGQGTRLTVV.

J is TRBJ1-1 and V is TRBV7-2; D gene ambiguous. Germline assignment: CDR1 SGHTA and CDR2 FQGNSA. V was cut by 4 bases and J by 5 bases, with 11 bases left in between. The CDR3 is made up of 13 amino acids. CDR3 residues: CASSSLRETEAFF. The CDR3 bases are TGTGCCAGCAGCTCGTTGAGGGAGACTGAAGCTTTCTTT.

In its sample, this clone was seen a few times. J is TRBJ1-1 and V is TRBV4-1; D is uncertain. CDR1 is MGHRA and CDR2 is YSYEKL in the germline V gene. The CDR3 spans 15 residues. V lost 2 bases and J lost 5, with 15 bases in between. The CDR3 DNA sequence: TGCGCCAGCAGCCAATATGTAACTGGTGGTACTGAAGCTTTCTTT. This encodes CASSQYVTGGTEAFF.

The chain is built from TRBV7-3 and TRBJ2-3; the D is unclear. V lost 3 bases and J 4 bases, leaving 5 bases between the germline ends. The CDR3 runs 12 residues. Germline CDR1 reads SGHTA; CDR2 reads FQGTGA. This CDR3 is CASSFAPDTQYF. Here the CDR3 DNA reads TGTGCCAGCAGCTTCGCGCCAGATACGCAGTATTTT. The variable domain in full, completed from reference TRBV7-3 and TRBJ2-3, reads GAGVSQTPSNKVTEKGKYVELRCDPISGHTALYWYRQSLGQGPEFLIYFQGTGAADDSGLPNDRFFAVRPEGSVSTLKIQRTERGDSAVYLCASSFAPDTQYFGPGTRLTVL.

The V call is TRBV19, the J call TRBJ1-2; no reliable D call. CDR1 LNHDA and CDR2 SQIVND come from the germline V gene (reference sequence). This CDR3 spans 17 amino acids. The V end lost 7 bases, the J end lost 4 bases, and 25 bases lay between the germline ends. This CDR3 reads CASNSIGSRGAVYGYTF. The CDR3 nucleotides are TGTGCCAGTAATTCAATCGGGAGTCGTGGTGCGGTCTATGGCTACACCTTC.

This clone appeared a single time. The J gene is TRBJ2-5, the V gene TRBV5-6; 7 positions agree with TRBD2. With V trimmed by 2 bases and J by 7 bases, 5 bases remained unmatched. Germline lookup yields CDR1 SGHDT and CDR2 YYEEEE. The CDR3 is made up of 13 amino acids. Here the CDR3 DNA reads TGTGCCAGCAGCTTCGGGACGGGGGGGACCCAGTACTTC. Encoded protein: CASSFGTGGTQYF.

V usage is TRBV7-2 and J usage is TRBJ1-1; possibly TRBD1 for D (5 bases). This CDR3 region has 13 residues. Trimming left V 1 base short and J 7 bases short, with 10 bases between. Germline V gives CDR1 SGHTA, CDR2 FQGNSA. This CDR3 is CASSLGQKLEAFF. DNA of the CDR3: TGTGCCAGCAGCTTAGGACAGAAACTTGAAGCTTTCTTT.

The V and J genes are TRBV5-5 and TRBJ1-5; 8 bases are a match to TRBD1. CDR1 and CDR2 from the germline V gene are SGHKS and YYEKEE (reference sequence). The trim removed 5 bases at V and 5 bases at J, leaving 9 bases unmatched. The CDR3 is 15 amino acids. CDR3 protein: CASSPQGASYQPQHF. The CDR3, as DNA: TGTGCCAGCAGTCCTCAGGGGGCTAGTTATCAGCCCCAGCATTTT.

The chain employs TRBV7-2 and TRBJ1-3; D is uncertain. CDR3 length: 16 amino acids. Germline V gene sequence: CDR1 SGHTA, CDR2 FQGNSA. V was cut by 0 bases and J by 4 bases, with 13 bases left in between. The CDR3 DNA is TGTGCCAGCAGCTTAGCGGTAAAAGGCGGGGGAAACACCATATATTTT. This translates into CASSLAVKGGGNTIYF.

This rearrangement joins TRBV27 to TRBJ1-5, with 7 bases matching TRBD1. CDR1 and CDR2 (germline): MNHEY, SMNVEV (reference sequence). This CDR3 comprises 15 residues. J gave up 3 bases and V 4 bases, and 6 bases lay outside the gene matches. Here the CDR3 reads CASSSWDRFNQPQHF. CDR3 bases: TGTGCCAGCAGTTCCTGGGACAGATTCAATCAGCCCCAGCATTTT.

This rearrangement joins TRBV2 to TRBJ1-6; TRBD1 matches 7 bases. The CDR3 loop spans 15 amino acids. Unmatched junction bases numbered 8, after V lost 8 bases and J lost 4 bases. CDR1 is SNHLY, CDR2 FYNNEI, per germline. CDR3 in amino acids: CASDGLGQYNSPLHF. The CDR3 DNA is TGTGCCAGCGATGGATTGGGACAGTATAATTCACCCCTCCACTTT.

This chain joins TRBV7-9 and TRBJ2-1; the match to TRBD2 covers 7 bases. J was trimmed by 6 bases and V by 5 bases; bases with no gene match: 10. Germline CDR1 is SEHNR and CDR2 is FQNEAQ (reference sequence). The CDR3 totals 15 residues. Here the CDR3 DNA reads TGTGCCAGCAGCAAACTAGCGACCCTTCCCAATGAGCAGTTCTTC. Translated, it gives CASSKLATLPNEQFF.